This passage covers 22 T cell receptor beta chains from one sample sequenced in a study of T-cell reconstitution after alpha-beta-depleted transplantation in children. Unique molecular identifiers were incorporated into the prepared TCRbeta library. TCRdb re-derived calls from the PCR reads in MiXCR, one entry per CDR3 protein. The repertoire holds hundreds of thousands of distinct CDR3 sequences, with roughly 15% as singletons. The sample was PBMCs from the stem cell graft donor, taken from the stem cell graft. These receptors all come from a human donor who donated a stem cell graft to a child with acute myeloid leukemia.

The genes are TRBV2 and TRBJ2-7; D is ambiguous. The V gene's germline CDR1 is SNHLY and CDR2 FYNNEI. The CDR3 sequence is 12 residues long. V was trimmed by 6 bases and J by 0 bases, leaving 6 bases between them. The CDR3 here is CASRLSSYEQYF. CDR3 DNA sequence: TGTGCCAGCAGACTTAGCTCCTACGAGCAGTACTTC. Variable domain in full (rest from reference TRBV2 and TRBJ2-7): EPEVTQTPSHQVTQMGQEVILRCVPISNHLYFYWYRQILGQKVEFLVSFYNNEISEKSEIFDDQFSVERPDGSNFTLKIRSTKLEDSAMYFCASRLSSYEQYFGPGTRLTVT.

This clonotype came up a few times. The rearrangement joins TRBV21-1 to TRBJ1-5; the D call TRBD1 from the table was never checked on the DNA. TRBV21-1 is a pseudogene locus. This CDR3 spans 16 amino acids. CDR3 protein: CASSKREGGFYQPQHF. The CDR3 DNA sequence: TGTGCCAGCAGCAAAAGGGAAGGGGGGTTTTATCAGCCCCAGCATTTT.

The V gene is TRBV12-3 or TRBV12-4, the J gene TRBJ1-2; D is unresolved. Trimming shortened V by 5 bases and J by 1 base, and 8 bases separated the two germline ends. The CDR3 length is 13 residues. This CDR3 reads CASSPQFNYGYTF. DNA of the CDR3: TGTGCCAGCAGTCCACAGTTTAACTATGGCTACACCTTC.

Written as DNA, the CDR3 is TGCAGCGCCACAACTACCGGGACAGAAGGCTACACCTTC. The encoded protein is CSATTTGTEGYTF. This chain uses TRBV29-1 with TRBJ1-2; 7 nucleotides align to TRBD1. CDR1 and CDR2 (germline): SQVTM, ANQGSEA. The CDR3 has 13 residues. V trimming: 7 bases; J trimming: 8 bases; junction bases outside the gene matches: 13.

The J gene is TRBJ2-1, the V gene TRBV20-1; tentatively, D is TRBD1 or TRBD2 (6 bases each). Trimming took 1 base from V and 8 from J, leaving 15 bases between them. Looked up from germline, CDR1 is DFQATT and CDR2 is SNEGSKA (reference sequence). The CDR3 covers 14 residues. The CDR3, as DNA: TGCAGTGCTAGAGCTAGGGGGGTAAGAGATGAGCAGTTCTTC. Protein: CSARARGVRDEQFF.

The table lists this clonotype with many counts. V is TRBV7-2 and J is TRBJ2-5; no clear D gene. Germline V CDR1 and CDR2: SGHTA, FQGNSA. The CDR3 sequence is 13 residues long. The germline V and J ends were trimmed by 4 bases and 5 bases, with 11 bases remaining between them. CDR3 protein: CASSSPQFETQYF. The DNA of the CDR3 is TGTGCCAGCAGCTCACCACAGTTTGAGACCCAGTACTTC.

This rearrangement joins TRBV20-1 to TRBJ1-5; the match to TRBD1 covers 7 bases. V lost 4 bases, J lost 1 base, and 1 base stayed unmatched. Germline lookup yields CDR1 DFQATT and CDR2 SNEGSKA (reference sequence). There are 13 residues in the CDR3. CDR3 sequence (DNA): TGCAGTGCTATGACAGGGAGCAATCAGCCCCAGCATTTT. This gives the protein CSAMTGSNQPQHF.

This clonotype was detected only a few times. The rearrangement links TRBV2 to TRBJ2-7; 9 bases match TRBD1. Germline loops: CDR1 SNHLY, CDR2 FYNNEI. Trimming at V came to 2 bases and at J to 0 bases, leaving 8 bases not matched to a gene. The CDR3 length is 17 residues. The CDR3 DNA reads TGTGCCAGCAGTGAACCTAGTGACAGGGGGTACTCCTACGAGCAGTACTTC. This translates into CASSEPSDRGYSYEQYF.

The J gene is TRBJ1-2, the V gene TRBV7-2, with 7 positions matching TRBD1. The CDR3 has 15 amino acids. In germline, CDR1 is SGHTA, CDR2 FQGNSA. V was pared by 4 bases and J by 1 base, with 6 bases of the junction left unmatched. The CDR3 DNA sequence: TGTGCCAGCAGCTCCACAGGGGACTTTAACTATGGCTACACCTTC. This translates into CASSSTGDFNYGYTF.

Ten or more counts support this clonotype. CDR3 DNA sequence: TGTGCCAGCAGCCAAGCATCCGGGACCGCCTCAGATACGCAGTATTTT. This translates into CASSQASGTASDTQYF. The V gene is TRBV4-2, the J gene TRBJ2-3, with D perhaps matching TRBD1 or TRBD2 (5 bases each). CDR3 length: 16 amino acids. CDR1 is LGHNA, CDR2 YNFKEQ, per germline. Trimming removed 1 base from V and 4 bases from J, with 15 bases in between.

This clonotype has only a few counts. The CDR3 DNA follows: TGCAGCGCAACGGCCGGGACTAGCGGGGATACGCAGTATTTT. This gives the protein CSATAGTSGDTQYF. This sequence joins TRBV29-1 and TRBJ2-3; TRBD2 aligns across 12 bases. CDR3 length: 14 residues. V dropped 7 bases and J dropped 6; count of bases not matched to a gene: 8. Germline lookup yields CDR1 SQVTM and CDR2 ANQGSEA.

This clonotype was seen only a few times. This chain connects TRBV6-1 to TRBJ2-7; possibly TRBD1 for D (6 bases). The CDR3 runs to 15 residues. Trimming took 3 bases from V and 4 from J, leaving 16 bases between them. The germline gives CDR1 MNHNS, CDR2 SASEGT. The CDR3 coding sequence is TGTGCCAGCAGTGATGCCTCGGGACACGGTTACGAGCAGTACGTC. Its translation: CASSDASGHGYEQYV.

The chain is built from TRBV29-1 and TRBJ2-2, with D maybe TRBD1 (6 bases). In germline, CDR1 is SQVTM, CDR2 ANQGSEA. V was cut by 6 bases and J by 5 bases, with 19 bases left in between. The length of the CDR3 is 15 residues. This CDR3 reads CSVGSSDRSTGELFF. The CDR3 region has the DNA TGCAGCGTCGGTTCCTCAGACAGGTCGACCGGGGAGCTGTTTTTT.

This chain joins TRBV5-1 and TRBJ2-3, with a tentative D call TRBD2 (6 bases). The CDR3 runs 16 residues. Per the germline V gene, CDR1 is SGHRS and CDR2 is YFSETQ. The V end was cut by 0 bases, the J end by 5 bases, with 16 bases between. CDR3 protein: CASSLGDGGAQDTQYF. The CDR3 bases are TGCGCCAGCAGCTTGGGGGACGGGGGAGCACAAGATACGCAGTATTTT.

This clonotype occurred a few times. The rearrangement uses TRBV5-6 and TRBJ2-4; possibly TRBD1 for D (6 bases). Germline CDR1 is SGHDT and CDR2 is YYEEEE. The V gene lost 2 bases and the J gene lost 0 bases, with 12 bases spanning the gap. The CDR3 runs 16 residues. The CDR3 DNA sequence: TGTGCCAGCAGCTTCGAGGGGGATCTAGCCAAAAACATTCAGTACTTC. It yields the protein CASSFEGDLAKNIQYF.

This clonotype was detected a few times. The CDR3 DNA follows: TGTGCCGCGACACTGGACAGCCAAGAGACCCAGTACTTC. It translates to CAATLDSQETQYF. The V gene is TRBV7-9, the J gene TRBJ2-5, with a tentative D call TRBD1 (6 bases). The CDR3 loop spans 13 amino acids. The V end lost 11 bases, the J end lost 1 base, and 14 bases lay between the germline ends. Germline CDR1 and CDR2: SEHNR and FQNEAQ (reference sequence). Full variable domain (remainder filled in from reference TRBV7-9 and TRBJ2-5): DTGVSQNPRHKITKRGQNVTFRCDPISEHNRLYWYRQTLGQGPEFLTYFQNEAQLEKSRLLSDRFSAERPKGSFSTLEIQRTEQGDSAMYLCAATLDSQETQYFGPGTRLLVL.

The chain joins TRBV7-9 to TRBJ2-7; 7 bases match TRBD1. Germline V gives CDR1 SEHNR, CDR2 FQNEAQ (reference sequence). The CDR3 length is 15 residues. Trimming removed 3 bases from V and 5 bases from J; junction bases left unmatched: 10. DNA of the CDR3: TGTGCCAGCAGCTTTGGGACCCAGGGGGTCGACGAGCAGTACGTC. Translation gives CASSFGTQGVDEQYV.

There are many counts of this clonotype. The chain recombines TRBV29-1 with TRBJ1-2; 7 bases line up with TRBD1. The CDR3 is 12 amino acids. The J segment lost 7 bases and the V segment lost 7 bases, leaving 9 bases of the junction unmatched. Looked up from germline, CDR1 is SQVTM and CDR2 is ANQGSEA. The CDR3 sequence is CSALQGTGGYTF. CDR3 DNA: TGCAGCGCTTTACAGGGGACGGGTGGCTACACCTTC. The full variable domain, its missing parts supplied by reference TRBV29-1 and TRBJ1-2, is SAVISQKPSRDICQRGTSLTIQCQVDSQVTMMFWYRQQPGQSLTLIATANQGSEATYESGFVIDKFPISRPNLTFSTLTVSNMSPEDSSIYLCSALQGTGGYTFGSGTRLTVV.

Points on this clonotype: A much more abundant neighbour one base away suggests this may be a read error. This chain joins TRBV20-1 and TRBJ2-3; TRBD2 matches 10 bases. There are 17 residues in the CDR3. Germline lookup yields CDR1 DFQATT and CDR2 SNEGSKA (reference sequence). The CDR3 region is CCARGLAEYPFTDTQYF. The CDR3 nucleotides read TGCTGTGCTAGAGGACTAGCGGAATATCCGTTCACAGATACGCAGTATTTT.

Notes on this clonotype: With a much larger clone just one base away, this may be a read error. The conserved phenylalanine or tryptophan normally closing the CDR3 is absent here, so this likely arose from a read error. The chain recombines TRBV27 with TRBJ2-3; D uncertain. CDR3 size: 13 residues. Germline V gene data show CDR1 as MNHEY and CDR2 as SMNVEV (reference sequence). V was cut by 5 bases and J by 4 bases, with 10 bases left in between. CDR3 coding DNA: TGTGCCAGCAGTCTAATGGGTGCAGATACGCAGTATGTT. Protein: CASSLMGADTQYV.

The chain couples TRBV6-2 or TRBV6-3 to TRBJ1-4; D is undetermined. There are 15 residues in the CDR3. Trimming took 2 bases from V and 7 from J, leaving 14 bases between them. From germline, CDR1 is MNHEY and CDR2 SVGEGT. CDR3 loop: CASSYLDTRSEKLFF. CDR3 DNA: TGTGCCAGCAGTTACCTAGACACAAGGAGTGAAAAACTGTTTTTT.

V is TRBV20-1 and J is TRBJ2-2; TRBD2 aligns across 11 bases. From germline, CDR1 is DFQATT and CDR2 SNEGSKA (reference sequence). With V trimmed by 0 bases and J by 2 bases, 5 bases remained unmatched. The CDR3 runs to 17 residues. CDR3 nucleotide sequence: TGCAGTGCTAGAGACACTAGCGGGGGCCTAAACACCGGGGAGCTGTTTTTT. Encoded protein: CSARDTSGGLNTGELFF.